This passage covers 18 T cell receptor beta chains from one sample sequenced in a study of PD-1 blockade in classical Hodgkin lymphoma (dated by TCRdb to the early 2020s). The library was obtained by the immunoSEQ multiplex PCR assay. TCRdb re-hosts the immuneACCESS table, in-frame sequences only. Its copies lack some clones; in the studies checked, an unresolved V gene accounts for under half of them, and the cause for the rest is not known. This sample comprises 50,000 to 65,000 clones, around 93% of them detected only once. The ten top clones hold less than 11% of the sample. The meaning of the sample's time point label: cycle 2 day 1 (C2D1) of nivolumab. Relapse after autologous stem cell transplantation had occurred in all trial patients, and cohorts A, B and C were distinguished by prior brentuximab vedotin exposure. Sequencing was performed on peripheral blood mononuclear cells (PBMCs), taken before the second cycle of nivolumab. The receptors originated from a human donor with classical Hodgkin lymphoma.

This chain joins TRBV10-1 and TRBJ1-4; no reliable D call. V lost 7 bases and J lost 3, with 12 bases in between. The CDR3 covers 14 residues. Per the germline V gene, CDR1 is WNHNN and CDR2 is SYGVQD (reference sequence). DNA for the CDR3: TGCGCCAGCAAAGTGAAGGGTTCTAATGAAAAACTGTTTTTT. Its translation is CASKVKGSNEKLFF.

The chain employs TRBV29-1 and TRBJ2-1; unclear D gene. Germline values: CDR1 SQVTM, CDR2 ANQGSEA. Deletions cut 3 bases from V and 6 bases from J, with 0 bases between. This CDR3 comprises 9 residues. This chain's CDR3 is CSVDNEQFF. The CDR3 DNA reads TGCAGCGTTGACAATGAGCAGTTCTTC.

The CDR3 is CASSEAGGVSSGNTIYF. CDR3 DNA sequence: TGTGCCAGCAGTGAAGCGGGGGGGGTCTCCTCTGGAAACACCATATATTTT. This rearrangement joins TRBV6-1 to TRBJ1-3; TRBD1 might be the D (5 bases). Per the germline V gene, CDR1 is MNHNS and CDR2 is SASEGT. The ends were cut back, 0 bases at V and 0 bases at J, with 12 bases in the middle. This CDR3 comprises 17 residues.

The chain carries TRBV10-2 and TRBJ2-1; 7 nucleotides agree with TRBD2. V was clipped by 8 bases and J by 5 bases; unmatched bases: 6. Germline V CDR1 and CDR2: WSHSY, SAAADI. CDR3 length: 13 residues. Here the CDR3 DNA reads TGCGCCAGCGGAGGACTAGATCACAATGAGCAGTTCTTC. Its translation: CASGGLDHNEQFF.

This chain uses TRBV9 with TRBJ1-5, with D possibly being TRBD1 (5 bases). The CDR3 covers 16 residues. Trimming took 4 bases from V and 5 from J, leaving 19 bases between them. Looked up from germline, CDR1 is SGDLS and CDR2 is YYNGEE. Here the CDR3 DNA reads TGTGCCAGCAGCCCGTGGGACCTTCCTACGGATCAGCCCCAGCATTTT. Translating gives CASSPWDLPTDQPQHF.

V and J are TRBV5-5 and TRBJ2-7; 7 bases are a match to TRBD1. Germline lookup yields CDR1 SGHKS and CDR2 YYEKEE (reference sequence). The CDR3 consists of 15 residues. V lost 4 bases, J lost 5 bases, and 12 bases stayed unmatched. The CDR3 nucleotides read TGTGCCAGCAGCACCTCGACAGGGCCCGGGGACGAGCAGTACTTC. This translates into CASSTSTGPGDEQYF. Variable domain in full (rest from reference TRBV5-5 and TRBJ2-7): DAGVTQSPTHLIKTRGQQVTLRCSPISGHKSVSWYQQVLGQGPQFIFQYYEKEERGRGNFPDRFSARQFPNYSSELNVNALLLGDSALYLCASSTSTGPGDEQYFGPGTRLTVT.

The V call is TRBV25-1, the J call TRBJ1-1, with D hard to call. Germline V gene data show CDR1 as MGHDK and CDR2 as SYGVNS. The V end was cut by 2 bases, the J end by 5 bases, with 9 bases between. There are 13 residues in the CDR3. CDR3 residues: CASSEVERTEAFF. The CDR3 nucleotides read TGTGCCAGCAGTGAAGTCGAGAGGACTGAAGCTTTCTTT. The full variable domain, its missing parts supplied by reference TRBV25-1 and TRBJ1-1, is EADIYQTPRYLVIGTGKKITLECSQTMGHDKMYWYQQDPGMELHLIHYSYGVNSTEKGDLSSESTVSRIRTEHFPLTLESARPSHTSQYLCASSEVERTEAFFGQGTRLTVV.

This clone was seen more than once but under ten times. V and J are TRBV25-1 and TRBJ2-7; D may be TRBD1 (6 bases). Between the trimmed V and J ends, which lost 4 bases and 0 bases, there was a span of 10 bases. Per germline, CDR1 MGHDK and CDR2 SYGVNS. This CDR3 comprises 14 residues. The CDR3 coding sequence is TGTGCCAGCAGTGGTGTGGGGGCCTCCTACGAGCAGTACTTC. This codes for CASSGVGASYEQYF.

The chain couples TRBV28 to TRBJ1-2, with 10 bases fitting TRBD1. V was pared by 6 bases and J by 6 bases, with 4 bases of the junction left unmatched. Germline V lookup: CDR1 MDHEN, CDR2 SYDVKM. This CDR3 contains 13 residues. In DNA, the CDR3 is TGTGCCAGCAGCTCTGGACAGGGGGATGGCTACACCTTC. This gives the protein CASSSGQGDGYTF.

V gene TRBV7-9 combines with J gene TRBJ2-2, with D possibly matching TRBD1 (6 bases). This CDR3 contains 19 residues. Trimming stripped 4 bases from V and 0 bases from J, with 21 bases between. Germline CDR1 SEHNR, CDR2 FQNEAQ (reference sequence). In nucleotides, the CDR3 is TGTGCCAGCAGCTCCCGGACGATACACAGGGAAACGAACACCGGGGAGCTGTTTTTT. Translation: CASSSRTIHRETNTGELFF.

This clone came up a few times. The chain recombines TRBV6-5 with TRBJ1-2; TRBD1 is a possible D gene (6 bases). The CDR3 runs 15 residues. The germline CDR1 and CDR2 sequences are MNHEY and SVGAGI. The germline V and J ends were trimmed by 5 bases and 7 bases, with 20 bases remaining between them. DNA of the CDR3: TGTGCCAGCAGTCCCCTGGGGGGGGCGCAGGGTGGCTACACCTTC. This gives the protein CASSPLGGAQGGYTF.

The chain is built from TRBV7-9 and TRBJ1-1, with D perhaps TRBD1 (5 bases). The CDR3 is made up of 15 amino acids. V lost 5 bases and J 0 bases, leaving 13 bases between the germline ends. Germline V gene lookup returns CDR1 SEHNR and CDR2 FQNEAQ (reference sequence). CDR3 sequence reads: CASSLTGGMNTEAFF. CDR3 nucleotides: TGTGCCAGCAGCCTGACTGGGGGAATGAACACTGAAGCTTTCTTT.

CDR3 sequence (DNA): TGTGCCAGCAGCACCGGGACAGGGGCTGGAAACACCATATATTTT. It specifies CASSTGTGAGNTIYF. This chain uses TRBV28 with TRBJ1-3; 10 bases are a match to TRBD1. This CDR3 spans 15 amino acids. J gave up 2 bases and V 6 bases, and 4 bases lay outside the gene matches. Germline loops: CDR1 MDHEN, CDR2 SYDVKM.

This clone was recorded once. Written as DNA, the CDR3 is TGTGCCAGCTGGGAACGGGCTAGCGGTTACAATGAGCAGTTCTTC. Translation: CASWERASGYNEQFF. This chain joins TRBV28 and TRBJ2-1; 7 bases align to TRBD2. The CDR3 length is 15 residues. The ends lost 8 bases at V and 4 bases at J; junction bases unmatched: 11. The germline CDR1 and CDR2 sequences are MDHEN and SYDVKM.

This chain connects TRBV2 to TRBJ2-7, with D hard to call. The CDR3 is made up of 11 amino acids. Per germline, CDR1 SNHLY and CDR2 FYNNEI. V was shortened by 0 bases and J by 8 bases, with 5 bases between the two germline ends. The CDR3 sequence is CASSEAKQQYF. DNA of the CDR3: TGTGCCAGCAGTGAAGCGAAACAGCAGTACTTC.

The gene calls are TRBV30 and TRBJ1-1; D is unresolved. The germline V gene encodes CDR1 GTSNPN and CDR2 SVGIG (reference sequence). V was shortened by 2 bases and J by 0 bases, with 4 bases between the two germline ends. This CDR3 is built from 12 residues. The CDR3 protein is CAWSLLNTEAFF. The CDR3 DNA sequence: TGTGCCTGGAGTCTCTTGAACACTGAAGCTTTCTTT.

V usage is TRBV2 and J usage is TRBJ2-5, with TRBD1 matching 11 bases. CDR1 and CDR2 (germline): SNHLY, FYNNEI. CDR3 length: 12 amino acids. The V gene end was trimmed by 8 bases and the J gene end by 7 bases; junction bases not matched to a gene: 3. The DNA for the CDR3 is TGTGCCAGCGTTGGGACAGGGGGGACCCAGTACTTC. This codes for CASVGTGGTQYF.

The chain carries TRBV30 and TRBJ2-2, with TRBD1 matching over 9 bases. With V trimmed by 7 bases and J by 3 bases, 6 bases remained unmatched. Germline assignment: CDR1 GTSNPN and CDR2 SVGIG (reference sequence). The CDR3 spans 14 residues. The chain's CDR3 is CASLQGAYTGELFF. CDR3 coding DNA: TGTGCCTCTCTACAGGGGGCCTACACCGGGGAGCTGTTTTTT. Looking up the rest from reference TRBV30 and TRBJ2-2 gives the full variable domain: SQTIHQWPATLVQPVGSPLSLECTVEGTSNPNLYWYRQAAGRGLQLLFYSVGIGQISSEVPQNLSASRPQDRQFILSSKKLLLSDSGFYLCASLQGAYTGELFFGEGSRLTVL.